A selection of T cell receptor beta chains follows, all from one sample in a study of blood T cell repertoires in COVID-19. Method: immunoSEQ multiplex PCR; TCRdb's copy keeps in-frame clones and lacks some. The sample includes some 30,000 clones, 85% to 90% of them seen just once. The material sequenced was peripheral blood. All receptors derive from a man older than 75 with acute or convalescent COVID-19. The CDR3 runs from the conserved cysteine through the conserved F or W. D genes are given only for firm matches. A clone size is listed for some rows: how often the clone was seen (once, few, many), or a class if it is expanded.

>TRBV5-4|TRBJ1-5|NA|NA
CASAAGVNQPQHF
TGTGCCAGCGCGGCCGGGGTCAATCAGCCCCAGCATTTT
>TRBV5-4|TRBJ1-2|TRBD1|few
CASSLSWTGHGYTF
TGTGCCAGCAGCCTAAGCTGGACAGGGCATGGCTACACCTTC
>TRBV5-3|TRBJ1-4|NA|NA
CARSSVSGPPQATNEKLFF
TGTGCCAGAAGCTCGGTCAGCGGGCCACCCCAAGCAACTAATGAAAAACTGTTTTTT
>TRBV5-6|TRBJ2-3|NA|NA
CASSYNPGTDTQYF
TGTGCCAGCAGCTACAACCCAGGGACAGATACGCAGTATTTT
>TRBV7-7|TRBJ2-7|NA|NA
CASSPAMGGPYEQYF
TGTGCTAGCAGCCCCGCAATGGGGGGTCCTTACGAGCAGTACTTC
>TRBV29-1|TRBJ1-1|NA|NA
CSVRTEDGTEAFF
TGCAGCGTGCGGACAGAGGATGGGACTGAAGCTTTCTTT
>TRBV18|TRBJ2-1|NA|NA
CASSPPGTDEQFF
TGTGCCAGCTCACCACCGGGCACCGATGAGCAGTTCTTC
>TRBV9|TRBJ2-3|TRBD1|NA
CASSVGGRDRGDTQYF
TGTGCCAGCAGCGTAGGGGGGCGGGACAGGGGAGATACGCAGTATTTT
>TRBV28|TRBJ1-5|NA|NA
CAIRGSLDQPQHF
TGTGCCATTCGAGGTTCCTTAGATCAGCCCCAGCATTTT
>TRBV28|TRBJ1-6|TRBD1|NA
CASFPGQGTSPLHF
TGTGCCAGTTTCCCGGGACAGGGGACTTCACCCCTCCACTTT
>TRBV7-7|TRBJ2-2|TRBD1|few
CASSSDRVGELFF
TGTGCTAGCAGCTCTGACAGGGTCGGGGAGCTGTTTTTT
>TRBV30|TRBJ1-4|TRBD1|NA
CAWSVTQGTNEKLFF
TGTGCCTGGAGTGTAACACAGGGGACTAATGAAAAACTGTTTTTT
>TRBV5-1|TRBJ1-1|NA|NA
CASSLYQGAITEAFF
TGCGCCAGCAGCTTGTACCAAGGGGCCATCACTGAAGCTTTCTTT
>TRBV11-3|TRBJ2-3|NA|NA
CASSLGPGTQYF
TGTGCCAGCAGCTTGGGGCCCGGGACGCAGTATTTT
>TRBV7-6|TRBJ1-1|NA|NA
CASSPRGDTEAFF
TGTGCCAGCAGCCCTCGGGGGGACACTGAAGCTTTCTTT
>TRBV3-1/TRBV3-2|TRBJ1-6|TRBD1|once
CASSRTGKEYPLHF
TGTGCCAGCAGCCGGACAGGGAAGGAGTACCCCCTCCACTTT
>TRBV6-5|TRBJ1-2|NA|few
CASSYWGHGYTF
TGTGCCAGCAGTTACTGGGGGCATGGCTACACCTTC
>TRBV5-4|TRBJ2-2|NA|NA
CASSLGGPTGELFF
TGTGCCAGCAGCTTGGGGGGCCCCACCGGGGAGCTGTTTTTT
>TRBV10-2|TRBJ1-5|NA|once
CASSEPPLGGDNQPQHF
TGCGCCAGCAGTGAGCCGCCCCTAGGGGGGGACAATCAGCCCCAGCATTTT
>TRBV18|TRBJ2-1|NA|NA
CASSSPGSYSYNEQFF
TGTGCCAGCTCGTCACCCGGGTCTTACTCCTACAATGAGCAGTTCTTC
>TRBV5-1|TRBJ1-3|TRBD1|NA
CASSLGQDRNTIYF
TGCGCCAGCAGCTTGGGGCAGGACAGGAACACCATATATTTT
>TRBV7-2|TRBJ2-3|NA|NA
CASSLAGVGDTQYF
TGTGCCAGCAGCTTAGCGGGAGTGGGCGATACGCAGTATTTT
>TRBV11-2|TRBJ2-7|NA|NA
CASSSTYYEQYF
TGTGCCAGCAGCTCCACCTACTACGAGCAGTACTTC
>TRBV5-1|TRBJ1-1|TRBD1|NA
CASSLRPGQGSEGTEAFF
TGCGCCAGCAGCTTGAGGCCGGGACAGGGAAGTGAAGGCACTGAAGCTTTCTTT
>TRBV18|TRBJ1-2|NA|NA
CASSPAQGSSNYGYTF
TGTGCCAGCTCACCGGCGCAGGGGTCCTCTAACTATGGCTACACCTTC
>TRBV7-9|TRBJ1-2|TRBD1|NA
CASSLGQGARGYTF
TGTGCCAGCAGCTTAGGGCAGGGGGCTCGTGGCTACACCTTC
>TRBV7-2|TRBJ2-3|NA|NA
CASSMSRADTQYF
TGTGCCAGCAGCATGTCCAGGGCCGATACGCAGTATTTT
>TRBV6-6|TRBJ1-2|TRBD1|NA
CASNRGTDFFGYTF
TGTGCCAGCAATCGAGGGACAGACTTTTTTGGCTACACCTTC
>TRBV9|TRBJ2-1|NA|NA
CASSVGPGSYNEQFF
TGTGCCAGCAGCGTAGGCCCGGGATCCTACAATGAGCAGTTCTTC
>TRBV5-6|TRBJ2-2|NA|NA
CASSLDPSGELFF
TGTGCCAGCAGCTTGGACCCCAGCGGGGAGCTGTTTTTT
>TRBV4-1|TRBJ2-5|NA|NA
CASSQDSLQETQYF
TGCGCCAGCAGCCAAGATTCCCTACAAGAGACCCAGTACTTC
>TRBV19|TRBJ2-2|NA|NA
CASSIAENTGELFF
TGTGCCAGTAGTATCGCAGAGAACACCGGGGAGCTGTTTTTT
>TRBV19|TRBJ2-3|TRBD2|NA
CASSMGLAGARDTQYF
TGTGCCAGTAGTATGGGACTAGCGGGAGCTCGGGATACGCAGTATTTT
>TRBV9|TRBJ2-7|TRBD2|NA
CASSAGLAEPYEQYF
TGTGCCAGCAGCGCAGGACTAGCGGAACCCTACGAGCAGTACTTC
>TRBV7-2|TRBJ2-7|NA|few
CASSLGAAGIYEQYF
TGTGCCAGCAGCTTGGGGGCAGCGGGGATCTACGAGCAGTACTTC
>TRBV14|TRBJ2-7|NA|NA
CASSLAGTFPYEQYF
TGTGCCAGCAGCTTAGCCGGGACTTTTCCCTACGAGCAGTACTTC
>TRBV15|TRBJ1-2|NA|NA
CATSRAPEQNYGYTF
TGTGCCACCAGCAGAGCTCCGGAACAGAACTATGGCTACACCTTC
>TRBV7-9|TRBJ2-7|NA|NA
CASSPLTGRASYEQYF
TGTGCCAGCAGCCCACTCACAGGCCGGGCGAGCTACGAGCAGTACTTC
>TRBV6-5|TRBJ1-1|NA|NA
CASQTGMNTEAFF
TGTGCCAGTCAGACAGGTATGAACACTGAAGCTTTCTTT
>TRBV5-8|TRBJ1-6|TRBD1|NA
CASSVGQADSPLHF
TGTGCCAGCAGCGTTGGACAGGCAGATTCACCCCTCCACTTT
>TRBV10-1|TRBJ2-2|TRBD1|NA
CASRDRVTGELFF
TGCGCCAGCAGGGACAGGGTTACCGGGGAGCTGTTTTTT